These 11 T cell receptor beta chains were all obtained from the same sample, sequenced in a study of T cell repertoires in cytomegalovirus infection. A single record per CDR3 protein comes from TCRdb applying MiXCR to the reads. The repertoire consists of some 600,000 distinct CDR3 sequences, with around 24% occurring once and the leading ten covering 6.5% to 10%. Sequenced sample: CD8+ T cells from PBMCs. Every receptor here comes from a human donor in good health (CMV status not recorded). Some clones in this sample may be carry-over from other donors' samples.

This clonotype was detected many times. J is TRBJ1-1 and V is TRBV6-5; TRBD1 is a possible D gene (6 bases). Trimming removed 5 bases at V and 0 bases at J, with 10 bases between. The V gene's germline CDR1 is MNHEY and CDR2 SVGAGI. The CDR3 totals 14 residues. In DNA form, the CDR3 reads TGTGCCAGCAGTCCGGACAGAATGAACACTGAAGCTTTCTTT. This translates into CASSPDRMNTEAFF.

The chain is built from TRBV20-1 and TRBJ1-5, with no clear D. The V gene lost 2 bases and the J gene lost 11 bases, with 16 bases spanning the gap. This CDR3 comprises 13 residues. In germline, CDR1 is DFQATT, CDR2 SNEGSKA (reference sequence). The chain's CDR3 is CSARKRERPTQHF. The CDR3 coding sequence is TGCAGTGCTAGAAAGAGGGAACGGCCGACCCAGCATTTT.

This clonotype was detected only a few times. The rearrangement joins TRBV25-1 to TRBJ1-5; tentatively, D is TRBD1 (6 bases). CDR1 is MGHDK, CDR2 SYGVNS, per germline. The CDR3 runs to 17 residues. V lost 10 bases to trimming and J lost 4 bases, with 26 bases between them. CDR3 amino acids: CATTINPWDKPNQPQHF. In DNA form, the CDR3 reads TGTGCCACTACCATCAACCCCTGGGACAAACCGAATCAGCCCCAGCATTTT.

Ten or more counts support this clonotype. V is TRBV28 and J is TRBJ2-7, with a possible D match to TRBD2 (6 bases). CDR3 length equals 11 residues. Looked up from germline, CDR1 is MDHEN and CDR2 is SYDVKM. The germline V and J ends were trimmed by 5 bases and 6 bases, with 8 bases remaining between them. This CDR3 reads CASSPGLEQYV. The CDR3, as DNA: TGTGCCAGCAGTCCGGGACTCGAGCAGTACGTC.

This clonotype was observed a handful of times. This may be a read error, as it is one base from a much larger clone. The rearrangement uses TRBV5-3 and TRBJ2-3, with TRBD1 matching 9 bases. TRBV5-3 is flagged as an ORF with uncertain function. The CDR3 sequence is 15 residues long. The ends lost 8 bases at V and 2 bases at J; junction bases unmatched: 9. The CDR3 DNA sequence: TGTGCCAGCAGCCCCGGGACAGGGACCACAGATACGCAGTATTTT. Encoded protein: CASSPGTGTTDTQYF.

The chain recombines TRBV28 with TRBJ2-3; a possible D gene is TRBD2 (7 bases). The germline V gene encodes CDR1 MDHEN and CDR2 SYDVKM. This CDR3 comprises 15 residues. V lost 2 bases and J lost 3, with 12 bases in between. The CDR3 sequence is CASSLLGGRTDTQYF. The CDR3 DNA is TGTGCCAGCAGTTTACTGGGGGGGCGGACAGATACGCAGTATTTT.

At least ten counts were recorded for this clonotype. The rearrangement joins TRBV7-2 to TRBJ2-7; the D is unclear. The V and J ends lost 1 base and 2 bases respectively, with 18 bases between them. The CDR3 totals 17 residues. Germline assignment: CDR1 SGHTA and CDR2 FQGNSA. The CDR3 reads CASSLGALSVLTYEQYV. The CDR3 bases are TGTGCCAGCAGCTTAGGGGCACTCTCGGTGTTAACCTACGAGCAGTACGTC.

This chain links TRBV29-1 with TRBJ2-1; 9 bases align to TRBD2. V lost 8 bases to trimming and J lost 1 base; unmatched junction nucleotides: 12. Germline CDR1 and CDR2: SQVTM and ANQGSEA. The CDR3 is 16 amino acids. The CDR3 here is CSTSGGISRSYNEQFF. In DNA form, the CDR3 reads TGCAGCACGAGCGGGGGGATCAGTAGGTCCTACAATGAGCAGTTCTTC.

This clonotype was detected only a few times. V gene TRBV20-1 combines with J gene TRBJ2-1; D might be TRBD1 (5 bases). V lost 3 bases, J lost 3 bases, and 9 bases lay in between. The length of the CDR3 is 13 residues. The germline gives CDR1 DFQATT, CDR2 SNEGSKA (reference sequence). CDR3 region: CSARGLYYNEQFF. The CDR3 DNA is TGCAGTGCTAGGGGGCTATACTACAATGAGCAGTTCTTC.

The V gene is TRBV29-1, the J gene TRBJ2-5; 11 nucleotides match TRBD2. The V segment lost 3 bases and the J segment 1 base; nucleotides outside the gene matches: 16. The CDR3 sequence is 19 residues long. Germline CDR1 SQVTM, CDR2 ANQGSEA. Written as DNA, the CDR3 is TGCAGCGTTGATAACCCTAGCGGGGGGTCGCCATTCCTCCAAGAGACCCAGTACTTC. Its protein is CSVDNPSGGSPFLQETQYF.

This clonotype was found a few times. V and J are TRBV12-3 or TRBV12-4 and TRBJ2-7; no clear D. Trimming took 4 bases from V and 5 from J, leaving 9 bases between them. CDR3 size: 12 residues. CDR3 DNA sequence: TGTGCCAGCAGTTATGGCCGTAACGAGCAGTACTTC. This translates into CASSYGRNEQYF.